The TCR beta chain described here comes from a study of OX40 agonist ivuxolimab in advanced cancers. Study information: Mean age about 60 years, range roughly 20 to 85; about 85% male. Study results and caveats: Doses of 0.1 to 3.0 mg/kg were accompanied by clonal expansion of CD4+ and CD8+ blood T cells by week 6. Relative to CD4+, CD8+ T cells held more expanded clones on average.

Sequenced by immunoSEQ multiplex PCR; TCRdb stores in-frame clones only, minus some. This table holds 65,000 to 90,000 clones, approximately 86% found once. Points on this clone: Its antigen remains unidentified.

Germline lookup yields CDR1 SGHAT and CDR2 FQNNGV. The ends lost 2 bases at V and 2 bases at J; junction bases unmatched: 12. The CDR3 sequence is 19 residues long. This TCR came from an adult with an advanced solid tumor such as melanoma, head and neck, liver or kidney cancer. Sample: CD4+ or CD8+ T cells sorted from blood, taken in a trial of the OX40 agonist ivuxolimab. The chain recombines TRBV11-2 with TRBJ2-4; 10 bases agree with TRBD2. Here the CDR3 reads CASSLLGGTSGNTKNIQYF. CDR3 bases: TGTGCCAGCAGCTTATTGGGTGGCACTAGCGGGAACACCAAAAACATTCAGTACTTC.